This T cell receptor beta chain was profiled in a study of cytomegalovirus exposure and HLA in healthy donors. This PCR relied on a set of 60 Vbeta primers and 13 Jbeta primers. Profiled with immunoSEQ multiplex PCR; TCRdb holds only in-frame clones, not every one. The table lists approximately 210,000 clones, about 80% of them singletons, with 0.85% to 1.4% in the top ten. This clone was counted once. The V segment lost 2 bases and the J segment 2 bases; nucleotides outside the gene matches: 5. The CDR3 is 16 residues long. Germline values: CDR1 MGHRA, CDR2 YSYEKL. Donors consisted of healthy bone marrow donors.

The sequence was obtained from a woman aged 40 to 50 in good health and CMV-seronegative. The source material was PBMCs. This rearrangement joins TRBV4-1 to TRBJ2-3; TRBD1 agrees at 9 bases. In DNA form, the CDR3 reads TGCGCCAGCAGCCAAACGGACAGGGGCGTCACAGATACGCAGTATTTT. Its translation is CASSQTDRGVTDTQYF.